The clone carrying this T cell receptor (beta chain) appeared once. The antigen remains unidentified. The data were produced by immunoSEQ multiplex PCR, yet TCRdb's version contains in-frame clones alone and is incomplete. The table lists about 51,000 clones, 78% of them singletons. This sample was taken from a study of a mutant IDH1 vaccine in newly diagnosed glioma. Study as a whole: The start of vaccination came 4-6 weeks after radiotherapy alone, or with temozolomide cycles. Before enrollment, the patients had been treated with radiotherapy alone, temozolomide alone, or both together. Most of them had received both.

Noted time point: week 5, during vaccination. In every dose of vaccine, 300 ug of mutant IDH1 20-mer peptide was given alongside topical imiquimod. This CDR3 has 15 amino acids. V was pared by 6 bases and J by 8 bases, with 23 bases between. Germline V lookup: CDR1 SQVTM, CDR2 ANQGSEA. The source is a man aged 50-59 years with glioma. The material was PBMCs, obtained from a glioma patient whose treatment included an IDH1 peptide vaccine. The rearrangement links TRBV29-1 to TRBJ2-1, with D perhaps TRBD2 (6 bases). The CDR3 region has the DNA TGCAGCGTGGACGGGGACTTTCCGAGGCCCGATGAGCAGTTCTTC. Encoded protein: CSVDGDFPRPDEQFF.